This T cell receptor beta chain was found in a study of blood T cell repertoires in COVID-19. Looking at the study overall: In each case, the material was cDNA or gDNA derived from T cells, B-cell-depleted T cells, or PBMCs.

Original processing notes: Amplification with reference gene primers provided the estimates of nucleated cell counts. TCRdb's table, derived via immunoSEQ multiplex PCR, lists solely in-frame clones and lacks some. V, J and clone size are those of that table, while D and trimming were read from the DNA. The table lists 50,000 to 70,000 clones, 79% of them singletons. There are 14 residues in the CDR3. The receptor comes from a man in his 60s with acute or convalescent COVID-19. The chain uses TRBV21-1 and TRBJ2-7; TRBD1 is the table's D call and was not checked against the DNA. TRBV21-1 is reported as a pseudogene. Sequencing was carried out using peripheral blood. The CDR3 DNA follows: TGTGCCAGCAGCAAAGAACAGGGCTCCTACGAGCAGTACTTC. Translating gives CASSKEQGSYEQYF.